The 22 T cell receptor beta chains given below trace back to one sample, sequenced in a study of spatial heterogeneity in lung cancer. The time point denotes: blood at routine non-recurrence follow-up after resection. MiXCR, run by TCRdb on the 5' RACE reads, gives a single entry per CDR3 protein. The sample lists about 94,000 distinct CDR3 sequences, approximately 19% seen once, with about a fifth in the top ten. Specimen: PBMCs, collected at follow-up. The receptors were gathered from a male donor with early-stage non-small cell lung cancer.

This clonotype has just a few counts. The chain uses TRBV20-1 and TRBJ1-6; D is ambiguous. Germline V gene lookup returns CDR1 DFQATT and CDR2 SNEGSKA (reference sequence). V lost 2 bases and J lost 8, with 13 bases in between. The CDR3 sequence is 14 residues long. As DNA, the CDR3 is TGCAGTGCTAGAAACTCAGGAGGCTATTCACCCCTCCACTTT. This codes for CSARNSGGYSPLHF.

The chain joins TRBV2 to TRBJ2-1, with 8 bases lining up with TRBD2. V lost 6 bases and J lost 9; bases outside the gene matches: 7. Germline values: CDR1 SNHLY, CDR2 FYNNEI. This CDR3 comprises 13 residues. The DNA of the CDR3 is TGTGCCAGCAGGGGGACTAGATCCAGTGAGCAGTTCTTC. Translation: CASRGTRSSEQFF.

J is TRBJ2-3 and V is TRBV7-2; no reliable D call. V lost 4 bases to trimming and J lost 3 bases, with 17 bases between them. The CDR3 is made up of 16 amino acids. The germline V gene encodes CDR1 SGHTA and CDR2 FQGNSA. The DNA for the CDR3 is TGTGCCAGCAGCTCTTCTTGGAGTAGGGCTACAGATACGCAGTATTTT. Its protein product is CASSSSWSRATDTQYF.

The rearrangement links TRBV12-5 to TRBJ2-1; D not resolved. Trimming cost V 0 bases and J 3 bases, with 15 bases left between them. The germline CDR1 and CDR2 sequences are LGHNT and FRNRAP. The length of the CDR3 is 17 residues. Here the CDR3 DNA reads TGTGCTAGTGGTTTGGTAAAAGACGGCTCCGTCTACAATGAGCAGTTCTTC. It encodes CASGLVKDGSVYNEQFF.

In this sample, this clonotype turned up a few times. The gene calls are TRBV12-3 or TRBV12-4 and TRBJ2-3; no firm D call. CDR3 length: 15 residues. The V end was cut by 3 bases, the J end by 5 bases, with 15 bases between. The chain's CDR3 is CASSFQGLQQDTQYF. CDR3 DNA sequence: TGTGCCAGCAGTTTCCAAGGGCTGCAACAAGATACGCAGTATTTT.

This CDR3 reads CASSQGLSGDTQYF. DNA of the CDR3: TGTGCCAGCAGCCAGGGACTCTCGGGGGATACGCAGTATTTT. This sequence joins TRBV3-1 and TRBJ2-3, with D maybe TRBD2 (6 bases). This CDR3 contains 14 residues. V was pared by 3 bases and J by 6 bases, with 13 bases between. In germline, CDR1 is LGHDT, CDR2 YNNKEL (reference sequence).

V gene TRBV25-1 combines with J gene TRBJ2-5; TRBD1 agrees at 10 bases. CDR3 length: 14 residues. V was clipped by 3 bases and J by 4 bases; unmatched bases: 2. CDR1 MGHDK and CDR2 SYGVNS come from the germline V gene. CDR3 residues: CASSDRDRGETQYF. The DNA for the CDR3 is TGTGCCAGCAGTGACAGGGACAGGGGAGAGACCCAGTACTTC.

The CDR3 region has the DNA TGCAGCGCCAACAGGGCCCTAAGGGGGACTGAAGCTTTCTTT. This encodes CSANRALRGTEAFF. The rearrangement uses TRBV29-1 and TRBJ1-1, with a possible D match to TRBD1 (6 bases). V shed 7 bases and J shed 5 bases, with 20 bases lying between them. Per the germline V gene, CDR1 is SQVTM and CDR2 is ANQGSEA. The CDR3 consists of 14 residues.

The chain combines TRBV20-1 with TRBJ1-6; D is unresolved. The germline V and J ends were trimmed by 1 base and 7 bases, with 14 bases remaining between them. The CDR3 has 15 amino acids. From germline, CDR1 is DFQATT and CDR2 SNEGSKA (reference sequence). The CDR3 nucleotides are TGCAGTGCTAGAGCTCATGGGCAGGAGAATTCACCCCTCCACTTT. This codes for CSARAHGQENSPLHF.

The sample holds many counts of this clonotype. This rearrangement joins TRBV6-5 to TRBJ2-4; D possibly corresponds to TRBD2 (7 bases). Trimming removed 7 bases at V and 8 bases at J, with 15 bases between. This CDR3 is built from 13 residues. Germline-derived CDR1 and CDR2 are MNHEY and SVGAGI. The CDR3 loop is CASKGGNLDIQYF. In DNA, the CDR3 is TGTGCCAGCAAGGGGGGGAACCTAGACATTCAGTACTTC.

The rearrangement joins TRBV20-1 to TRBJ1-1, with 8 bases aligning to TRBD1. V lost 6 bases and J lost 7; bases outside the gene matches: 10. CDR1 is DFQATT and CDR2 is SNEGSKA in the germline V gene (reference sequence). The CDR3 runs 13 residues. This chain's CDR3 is CSAGPDRVSEAFF. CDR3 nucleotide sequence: TGCAGTGCAGGACCGGACAGGGTCAGTGAAGCTTTCTTT.

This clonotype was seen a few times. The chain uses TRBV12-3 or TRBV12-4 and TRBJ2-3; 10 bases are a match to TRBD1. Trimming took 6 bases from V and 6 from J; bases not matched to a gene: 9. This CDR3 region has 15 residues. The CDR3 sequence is CASSRRQGAGDTQYF. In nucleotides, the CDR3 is TGTGCCAGCAGCCGACGACAGGGGGCAGGTGATACGCAGTATTTT.

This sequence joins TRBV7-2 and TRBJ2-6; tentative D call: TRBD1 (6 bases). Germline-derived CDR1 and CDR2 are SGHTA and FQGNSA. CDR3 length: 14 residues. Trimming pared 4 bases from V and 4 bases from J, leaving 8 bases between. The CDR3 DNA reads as TGTGCCAGCAGCTCAGGGGTCGGGGCCAACGTCCTGACTTTC. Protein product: CASSSGVGANVLTF.

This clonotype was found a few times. The CDR3 sequence: CASSPQGGNQPQHF. DNA for the CDR3: TGTGCCAGCTCGCCGCAGGGTGGCAATCAGCCCCAGCATTTT. The chain is built from TRBV18 and TRBJ1-5; D is possibly TRBD1 (5 bases). The germline V gene encodes CDR1 KGHSH and CDR2 LQKENI. Trimming left V 6 bases short and J 2 bases short, with 11 bases between. This CDR3 is 14 amino acids long.

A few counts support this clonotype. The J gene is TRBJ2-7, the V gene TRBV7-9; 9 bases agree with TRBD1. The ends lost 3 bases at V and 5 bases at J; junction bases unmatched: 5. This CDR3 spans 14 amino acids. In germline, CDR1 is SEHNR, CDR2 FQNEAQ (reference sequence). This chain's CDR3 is CASSLTGGLDEQYF. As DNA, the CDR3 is TGTGCCAGCAGCTTGACAGGGGGATTGGACGAGCAGTACTTC.

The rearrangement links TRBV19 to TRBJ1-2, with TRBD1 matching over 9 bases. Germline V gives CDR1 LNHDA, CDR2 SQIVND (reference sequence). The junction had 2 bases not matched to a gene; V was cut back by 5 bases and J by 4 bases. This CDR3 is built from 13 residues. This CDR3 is CASSETGGYGYTF. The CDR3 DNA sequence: TGTGCCAGTAGTGAGACAGGGGGCTATGGCTACACCTTC.

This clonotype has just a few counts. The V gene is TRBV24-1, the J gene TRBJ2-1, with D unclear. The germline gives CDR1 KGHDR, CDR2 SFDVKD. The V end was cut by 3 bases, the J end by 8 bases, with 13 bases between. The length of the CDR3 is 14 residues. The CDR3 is CATSDPSRIDEQFF. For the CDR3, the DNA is TGTGCCACCAGTGATCCCAGTAGAATCGATGAGCAGTTCTTC.

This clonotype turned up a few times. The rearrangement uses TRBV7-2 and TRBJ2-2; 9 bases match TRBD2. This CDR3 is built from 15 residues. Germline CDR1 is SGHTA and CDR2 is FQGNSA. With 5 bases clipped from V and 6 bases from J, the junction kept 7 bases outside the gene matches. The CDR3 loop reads CASSILSGGAGELFF. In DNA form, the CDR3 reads TGTGCCAGCAGCATTCTTAGCGGGGGCGCCGGGGAGCTGTTTTTT.

The CDR3 reads CASSTVSGEYQETQYF. The CDR3 DNA sequence: TGTGCCAGCAGTACAGTTAGCGGAGAGTACCAAGAGACCCAGTACTTC. J is TRBJ2-5 and V is TRBV2; possible D gene TRBD2, 6 bases. CDR1 and CDR2 from the germline V gene are SNHLY and FYNNEI. With 5 bases removed from V and 0 bases from J, the gap between germline ends came to 16 bases. This CDR3 has 16 residues.

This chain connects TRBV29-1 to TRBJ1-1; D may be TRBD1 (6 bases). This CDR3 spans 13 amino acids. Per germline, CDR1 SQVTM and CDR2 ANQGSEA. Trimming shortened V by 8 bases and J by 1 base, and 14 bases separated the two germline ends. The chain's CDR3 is CSIQDSWNTEAFF. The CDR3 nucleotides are TGCAGCATCCAGGACAGCTGGAACACTGAAGCTTTCTTT.

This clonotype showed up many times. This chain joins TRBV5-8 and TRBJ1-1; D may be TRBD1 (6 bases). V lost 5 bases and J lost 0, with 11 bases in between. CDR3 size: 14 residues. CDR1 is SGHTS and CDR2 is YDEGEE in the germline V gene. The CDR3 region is CASRRGHLNTEAFF. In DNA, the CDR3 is TGTGCCAGCAGACGGGGACATTTGAACACTGAAGCTTTCTTT.

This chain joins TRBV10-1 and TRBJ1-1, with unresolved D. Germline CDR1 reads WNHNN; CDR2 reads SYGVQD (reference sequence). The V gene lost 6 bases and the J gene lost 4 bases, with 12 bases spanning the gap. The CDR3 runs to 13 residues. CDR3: CASSRDGFTEAFF. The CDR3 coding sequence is TGCGCCAGCAGCAGAGACGGCTTCACTGAAGCTTTCTTT.